This TCR beta chain was recovered during a study of cytomegalovirus exposure and HLA in healthy donors. The study's findings and limits: In vitro checks showed that a few CMV-associated chains really do target CMV antigens.

The ends were cut back, 5 bases at V and 6 bases at J, with 14 bases in the middle. The CDR3 runs to 12 residues. The germline V gene encodes CDR1 GTSNPN and CDR2 SVGIG (reference sequence). Researchers ran the PCR with 60 Vbeta and 13 Jbeta primers. Repertoires were generated with immunoSEQ multiplex PCR, while TCRdb's copy carries only in-frame clones and drops some. The data contain fewer than 200,000 clones, roughly 80% of them singletons. A remark on this clone: Its target is not known.

This clonotype was sampled from a woman in her late teens or twenties in good health and CMV-seronegative. Sequences were obtained from PBMCs. The rearrangement joins TRBV30 to TRBJ2-7, with D perhaps TRBD1 (5 bases). CDR3 nucleotide sequence: TGTGCCTGGGGTAGGACACTGTCCGAGCAGTACGTC. Protein: CAWGRTLSEQYV.